The sequence of this TCR beta chain was determined in a study of T cell responses to AZD1222 COVID-19 vaccine. Whole-study results and caveats: A mostly white British donor set with more females was recruited, and clonal diversity was possibly underestimated. Spike-wide vaccine-associated CD4 TCRs dominated at 160-218 and 743-854.

Second-dose intervals near 4 or 12 weeks were combined. Regarding this clone: No antigen is known for it.

Produced via immunoSEQ multiplex PCR; TCRdb's table is partial and in-frame only. The sample includes approximately 150,000 clones, around nine tenths of them seen just once. The clonotype comes from an adult who received the AZD1222 COVID-19 vaccine. Material: peripheral blood, obtained 28 days after the second AZD1222 dose.

The DNA for the CDR3 is TGCGCCAGCAGTCAATCGGCAGGGGATGGCTACACCTTC. It specifies CASSQSAGDGYTF. The V and J genes are TRBV23-1 and TRBJ1-2, with D perhaps matching TRBD1 (6 bases). TRBV23-1 is noted as an ORF with a role that remains uncertain. The CDR3 extends over 13 amino acids. Trimming shortened V by 0 bases and J by 6 bases, and 8 bases separated the two germline ends.